A selection of T cell receptor beta chains follows, all from one sample in a study of vaccination and CD4 T cells after COVID-19. These receptors are not linked to any known antigen. TCRdb reprocessed the PCR reads with MiXCR, giving one entry per CDR3 protein. The table has about 13,000 distinct CDR3 sequences, over 50% seen once. This specimen was cultured CD4+ T cells from blood, taken after SARS-CoV-2 vaccination. These receptors were collected from a human donor with COVID-19. Each CDR3 is given without its conserved first and last residue. The order of the fields is J gene, V gene, CDR3 protein.

j_call: TRBJ1-5
v_call: TRBV7-7
cdr3_aa: ASSSPIPRPGHPFSNQPQH

j_call: TRBJ2-7
v_call: TRBV28
cdr3_aa: ASSLLGPKGTYEQY

j_call: TRBJ1-2
v_call: TRBV11-2
cdr3_aa: ASSLRVQGAYGYT

j_call: TRBJ2-5
v_call: TRBV19
cdr3_aa: ASSGGLATETQY

j_call: TRBJ2-6
v_call: TRBV6-1
cdr3_aa: ASSPRFAGANVLT

j_call: TRBJ2-7
v_call: TRBV24-1
cdr3_aa: ATRGWKAYEQY

j_call: TRBJ1-3
v_call: TRBV20-1
cdr3_aa: SARLEGSSGNTIY

j_call: TRBJ2-7
v_call: TRBV11-2
cdr3_aa: ASSARQGPYEQY

j_call: TRBJ2-5
v_call: TRBV7-2
cdr3_aa: ASSQGKTQY

j_call: TRBJ1-5
v_call: TRBV7-9
cdr3_aa: ASSLAGGGNQPQH

j_call: TRBJ2-3
v_call: TRBV27
cdr3_aa: ASSLKQGAITDTQY

j_call: TRBJ1-2
v_call: TRBV6-1
cdr3_aa: ASRSTVNYGYT

j_call: TRBJ2-3
v_call: TRBV6-1
cdr3_aa: ASSLDGGRYTQY

j_call: TRBJ2-7
v_call: TRBV20-1
cdr3_aa: SAAGAKAYEQY

j_call: TRBJ2-5
v_call: TRBV6-5
cdr3_aa: ASSYTRDSETQY

j_call: TRBJ1-5
v_call: TRBV30
cdr3_aa: AWSVEQGGQPQH

j_call: TRBJ1-1
v_call: TRBV30
cdr3_aa: AWSPHGGYTEAF

j_call: TRBJ2-7
v_call: TRBV20-1
cdr3_aa: SARVGYEQY